This T cell receptor beta chain was sequenced for a study of control samples from healthy donors and cancer patients. Data came from immunoSEQ multiplex PCR; TCRdb stores just in-frame clones and leaves some out. The sample consists of roughly 130,000 clones, around nine tenths of them appearing once. Input material: blood. The TCR was taken from a man in his forties or fifties in good health.

The CDR3 protein is CASSGGSTYNEQFF. Written as DNA, the CDR3 is TGCGCCAGCAGTGGTGGTAGTACCTACAATGAGCAGTTCTTC. The chain is built from TRBV5-1 and TRBJ2-1; D is uncertain. The V gene's germline CDR1 is SGHRS and CDR2 YFSETQ. The CDR3 runs 14 residues. Trimming took 5 bases from V and 2 from J, leaving 11 bases between them.